Below, one T cell receptor beta chain is given with its context. This may stem from a read error, because a much larger clone lies one nucleotide away. These data are taken from a study of molecular identifiers for immune sequencing clone quantification. Whole-study context: In replicates, the authors split RNA from roughly 20,000 or 100,000 naive CD8 cells five ways and sequenced four.

The CDR3 has 16 residues. The germline V gene has CDR1 SGHTA and CDR2 FQGTGA. Sorted cell numbers of about 17,000 to 1,100,000, with 10%, 30% or 50% RNA, served as input for naive CD8 libraries. Library preparation followed earlier protocols using designated TCR primers. TCRdb independently ran MiXCR on the PCR reads; one entry per CDR3 protein. The table includes under 650,000 distinct CDR3 sequences, 20% detected once. The specimen was naive CD8+ T cells from blood, with Jurkat cell RNA spiked in. Subset of the sample: FACS-sorted CD8+CD4-CCR7+CD45RA+ naive T cells. The chain uses TRBV7-3 and TRBJ2-2, with D perhaps TRBD1 (6 bases). The TCR comes from a human donor in good health. Some libraries in this study had Jurkat cell RNA spiked in. CDR3 protein: CAGSPEDSFNTGELFF. CDR3 nucleotides: TGTGCCGGCAGCCCCGAGGACAGCTTCAACACCGGGGAGCTGTTTTTT.